This passage covers 12 T cell receptor beta chains from one sample sequenced in a study of blood T cell repertoires in COVID-19. Generated by immunoSEQ multiplex PCR, the TCRdb table keeps only in-frame clones and is missing some. Of roughly 210,000 clones listed, about 85% are singletons. Source material: peripheral blood. Receptor source: an elderly woman with COVID-19, enrolled during active disease.

This sequence joins TRBV19 and TRBJ1-3; 7 nucleotides match TRBD1. Germline CDR1 LNHDA, CDR2 SQIVND (reference sequence). Trimming cost V 7 bases and J 2 bases; bases outside gene matches: 8. The CDR3 sequence is 15 residues long. The chain's CDR3 is CASTPDRAPGNTIYF. CDR3 nucleotides: TGTGCCAGTACCCCTGACAGGGCCCCTGGAAACACCATATATTTT.

The chain combines TRBV5-4 with TRBJ2-5; D is uncertain. The CDR3 contains 14 residues. V dropped 0 bases and J dropped 1 base, with 7 bases sitting between them. From germline, CDR1 is SGHNT and CDR2 YYREEE (reference sequence). The chain's CDR3 is CASSLGQAQETQYF. CDR3 sequence (DNA): TGTGCCAGCAGCTTGGGGCAGGCCCAAGAGACCCAGTACTTC.

CDR3 residues: CASSPKIRLQETQYF. DNA of the CDR3: TGTGCCAGCAGCCCGAAAATAAGACTCCAAGAGACCCAGTACTTC. The rearrangement links TRBV14 to TRBJ2-5, with unresolved D. Trimming took off 4 bases at V and 1 base at J, with 13 bases between the two ends. The germline gives CDR1 SGHDN, CDR2 FVKESK. The CDR3 runs to 15 residues.

The V gene is TRBV3-1 (or the pseudogene TRBV3-2), the J gene TRBJ2-7; D is perhaps TRBD1 (6 bases). Trimming took off 5 bases at V and 8 bases at J, with 16 bases between the two ends. The CDR3 is 13 amino acids. Germline CDR1 and CDR2: LGHDT and YNNKEL (reference sequence). This CDR3 is CASSTVTTGKQYF. The CDR3 bases are TGTGCCAGCAGCACCGTCACAACAGGGAAGCAGTACTTC.

The table lists this clone with a count of one. The chain combines TRBV19 with TRBJ1-1; the D gene is possibly TRBD1 (6 bases). The germline V and J ends were trimmed by 9 bases and 5 bases, with 25 bases remaining between them. CDR3 length: 16 amino acids. Germline lookup yields CDR1 LNHDA and CDR2 SQIVND (reference sequence). In nucleotides, the CDR3 is TGTGCCAGCCGCGATGATTGGCGGGGGGCCGGGACTGAAGCTTTCTTT. Protein: CASRDDWRGAGTEAFF.

The genes are TRBV25-1 and TRBJ1-3; D might be TRBD1 (6 bases). Per germline, CDR1 MGHDK and CDR2 SYGVNS. Trimming removed 4 bases at V and 1 base at J, with 11 bases between. CDR3 size: 15 residues. The DNA of the CDR3 is TGTGCCAGCAGTGCGGAGACAGGATCTGGAAACACCATATATTTT. It encodes CASSAETGSGNTIYF. Full variable domain (missing parts from reference TRBV25-1 and TRBJ1-3): EADIYQTPRYLVIGTGKKITLECSQTMGHDKMYWYQQDPGMELHLIHYSYGVNSTEKGDLSSESTVSRIRTEHFPLTLESARPSHTSQYLCASSAETGSGNTIYFGEGSWLTVV.

The chain links TRBV28 to TRBJ2-3; possibly TRBD2 for D (6 bases). Looked up from germline, CDR1 is MDHEN and CDR2 is SYDVKM. The germline V and J ends were trimmed by 3 bases and 1 base, with 11 bases remaining between them. The CDR3 is 15 amino acids. CDR3 in DNA: TGTGCCAGCAGTTTTCCTAGCGCAGGCACAGATACGCAGTATTTT. This codes for CASSFPSAGTDTQYF. The complete variable domain, with remaining parts taken from reference TRBV28 and TRBJ2-3, reads DVKVTQSSRYLVKRTGEKVFLECVQDMDHENMFWYRQDPGLGLRLIYFSYDVKMKEKGDIPEGYSVSREKKERFSLILESASTNQTSMYLCASSFPSAGTDTQYFGPGTRLTVL.

The chain links TRBV10-3 to TRBJ2-5; the D is unclear. The V and J ends lost 2 bases and 4 bases respectively, with 5 bases between them. In germline, CDR1 is ENHRY, CDR2 SYGVKD. This CDR3 comprises 12 residues. This CDR3 is CAISEVAETQYF. DNA for the CDR3: TGTGCCATCAGTGAGGTGGCAGAGACCCAGTACTTC.

The chain employs TRBV2 and TRBJ1-6; D is perhaps TRBD1 (5 bases). This CDR3 contains 13 residues. The germline V gene encodes CDR1 SNHLY and CDR2 FYNNEI. Trimming took 8 bases from V and 6 from J, leaving 11 bases between them. CDR3 amino acids: CASGRDSNSPLHF. For the CDR3, the DNA is TGTGCCAGCGGACGGGACTCTAATTCACCCCTCCACTTT.

The rearrangement uses TRBV7-7 and TRBJ2-1, with TRBD1 as a possible D gene (6 bases). Germline lookup yields CDR1 SSHAT and CDR2 FNYEAQ (reference sequence). The V end lost 2 bases, the J end lost 5 bases, and 7 bases lay between the germline ends. This CDR3 has 13 residues. The CDR3 region has the DNA TGTGCCAGCAGCTTAAGACAGGACAATGAGCAGTTCTTC. Encoded protein: CASSLRQDNEQFF.

The V gene is TRBV28, the J gene TRBJ2-2, with D uncertain. V was trimmed by 5 bases and J by 7 bases, leaving 11 bases between them. CDR3 length: 13 residues. CDR1 and CDR2 from the germline V gene are MDHEN and SYDVKM. Here the CDR3 DNA reads TGTGCCAGCAGTCTTTCCTCCCGCGGGGAGCTGTTTTTT. This translates into CASSLSSRGELFF. Full variable domain (missing parts from reference TRBV28 and TRBJ2-2): DVKVTQSSRYLVKRTGEKVFLECVQDMDHENMFWYRQDPGLGLRLIYFSYDVKMKEKGDIPEGYSVSREKKERFSLILESASTNQTSMYLCASSLSSRGELFFGEGSRLTVL.

This chain links TRBV24-1 with TRBJ2-3, with 7 positions matching TRBD1. V gave up 3 bases and J gave up 5 bases; unmatched junction bases: 10. There are 16 residues in the CDR3. From germline, CDR1 is KGHDR and CDR2 SFDVKD. The CDR3 sequence: CATSDPRQGTIDTQYF. The CDR3 DNA sequence: TGTGCCACCAGTGATCCCCGACAGGGAACGATAGATACGCAGTATTTT.